A selection of T cell receptor beta chains follows, all from one sample in a study of T cells in narcolepsy. Here immunoSEQ multiplex PCR was the method, and the copy in TCRdb shows in-frame clones only, minus some. The table shows fewer than 30,000 clones, with 75% to 85% occurring only once. The specimen was memory (CD45RA-) CD4+ T cells from blood. The origin of the receptors is a human donor in good health. Each CDR3 is given with its conserved first and last residue. A D gene is named only where the DNA matches it firmly. The listing skips clone size in some rows; elsewhere it reads once, few, many or a size class.

size | J | D | V | DNA | CDR3
. | TRBJ2-7 | . | TRBV18 | TGTGCCAGCTCTCAAAAGGGGCAGGTTAGCTCCTACGAGCAGTACTTC | CASSQKGQVSSYEQYF
. | TRBJ2-7 | . | TRBV11-3 | TGTGCCAGCAGCTTAGGTTGGGGATTCGAGCAGTACTTC | CASSLGWGFEQYF
. | TRBJ2-3 | . | TRBV11-2 | TGTGCCAGCAGCTTAGGGGGCGGGGGCCCAAAAACAGATACGCAGTATTTT | CASSLGGGGPKTDTQYF
. | TRBJ1-1 | . | TRBV10-3 | TGTGCCATCAGTGAGAGGAGTGGGGCTGAAGCTTTCTTT | CAISERSGAEAFF
. | TRBJ2-5 | TRBD2 | TRBV11-1 | TGTGCCAGCAGCTTGGGGGGGGACGCGGCGGAGCAGTACTTC | CASSLGGDAAEQYF
. | TRBJ1-2 | . | TRBV7-2 | TGTGCCAGCAGCCCGGACTTGAACTATGGCTACACCTTC | CASSPDLNYGYTF
. | TRBJ1-1 | TRBD1 | TRBV5-4 | TGTGCCAGCAGCCCCCCCCGACAGGGGGGCACTGAAGCTTTCTTT | CASSPPRQGGTEAFF
. | TRBJ2-5 | TRBD2 | TRBV4-3 | TGCGCCAGCAGCCGACTAGCGGAGGAAGAGACCCAGTACTTC | CASSRLAEEETQYF
. | TRBJ2-7 | . | TRBV30 | TGTGCCTGGAGTGCGGGACACGACTACGAGCAGTACTTC | CAWSAGHDYEQYF
. | TRBJ2-7 | . | TRBV13 | TGTGCCAGCAGCTTGGGCCTAGCGAGCTACGAGCAGTACTTC | CASSLGLASYEQYF
. | TRBJ1-2 | TRBD1 | TRBV28 | TGTGCCAGCACCAAGGACAGGGGAATTGGTGGCTACACCTTC | CASTKDRGIGGYTF
. | TRBJ1-2 | . | TRBV25-1 | TGTGCCAGCACATCGGACTACGCTAACTATGGCTACACCTTC | CASTSDYANYGYTF
. | TRBJ1-4 | . | TRBV11-2 | TGTGCCAGCAGCAGGACCGGGACACCTAGTGAAAAACTGTTTTTT | CASSRTGTPSEKLFF
once | TRBJ1-2 | TRBD1 | TRBV5-1 | TGCGCCAGCAGTCGGGGACAGGGATATCATGGCTACACCTTC | CASSRGQGYHGYTF
once | TRBJ2-3 | TRBD2 | TRBV9 | TGTGCCAGCAGCGTCAGTAGCGGGAGAGGCACAGATACGCAGTATTTT | CASSVSSGRGTDTQYF
. | TRBJ2-2 | . | TRBV14 | TGTGCCAGCAGCCAACCCCGGTGGGGGACTGAGAACACCGGGGAGCTGTTTTTT | CASSQPRWGTENTGELFF
. | TRBJ2-7 | TRBD2 | TRBV9 | TGTGCCAGCAGCGTAGGACTAGCGGGAGGGGAAAAGCAGTACTTC | CASSVGLAGGEKQYF
. | TRBJ2-3 | TRBD1 | TRBV7-9 | TGTGCCAGCAGCTTCGACAGGGTCACAGATACGCAGTATTTT | CASSFDRVTDTQYF
. | TRBJ1-5 | TRBD1 | TRBV13 | TGTGCCAGCAGCTCGCCCCCCCCCGGGACAGTGGAGCAAGGGCCCCAGCATTTT | CASSSPPPGTVEQGPQHF
. | TRBJ2-1 | . | TRBV5-1 | TGCGCCAGCAGCTCCCGACAGAACAATGAGCAGTTCTTC | CASSSRQNNEQFF
. | TRBJ1-3 | . | TRBV7-9 | TGTGCCAGCAGCCCCCAGCCCAGCTCTGGAAACACCATATATTTT | CASSPQPSSGNTIYF
. | TRBJ2-3 | . | TRBV14 | TGTGCCAGCAGCCAAGATCGAGAGGCGCAGTATTTT | CASSQDREAQYF
. | TRBJ2-3 | TRBD1 | TRBV12-5 | TGTGCTAGTGGTTTGACAGGGGCAGATACGCAGTATTTT | CASGLTGADTQYF
. | TRBJ1-4 | . | TRBV11-2 | TGTGCCAGCAGCGCCGGACAGAGTAATGAAAAACTGTTTTTT | CASSAGQSNEKLFF
. | TRBJ2-7 | TRBD2 | TRBV28 | TGTGCCAGCGTTGGGGGCAGCGGGAGCTCCTACGAGCAGTACTTC | CASVGGSGSSYEQYF
. | TRBJ2-3 | . | TRBV5-1 | TGTGCCAGCAGCCCCCAGGGGACCACAGATACGCAGTATTTT | CASSPQGTTDTQYF
. | TRBJ1-4 | . | TRBV29-1 | TGCAGCGTTGAGGTGGGGGCTAAAAAACTGTTTTTT | CSVEVGAKKLFF
. | TRBJ2-3 | TRBD2 | TRBV5-1 | TGCGCCAGCAGCTCACTCGGACTAGCGGGAGCAGATACGCAGTATTTT | CASSSLGLAGADTQYF
. | TRBJ1-2 | . | TRBV6-6 | TGTGCCAGCAGTTACCGGGACAACTATGGCTACACCTTC | CASSYRDNYGYTF
. | TRBJ2-7 | TRBD2 | TRBV7-2 | TGTGCCAGCAGCTTACACGGAGCGGGAGGTCCCTACGAGCAGTACTTC | CASSLHGAGGPYEQYF
. | TRBJ2-1 | . | TRBV28 | TGTGCCAGCACGGACAGCTACAATGAGCAGTTCTTC | CASTDSYNEQFF
. | TRBJ1-6 | . | TRBV19 | TGTGCCAGTAGTATCCGAGGGAGAAATTCACCCCTCCACTTT | CASSIRGRNSPLHF
. | TRBJ2-1 | . | TRBV10-3 | TGTGCCATCACGGCGGGGAACGGTGAGCAGTTCTTC | CAITAGNGEQFF
. | TRBJ2-1 | . | TRBV18 | TGTGCCAGCTCACCCCCAACCCGGGGAAATGAGCAGTTCTTC | CASSPPTRGNEQFF
. | TRBJ2-5 | TRBD1 | TRBV5-1 | TGCGCCAGCAGCCAGCTGGGACAGTCAATCCAAGAGACCCAGTACTTC | CASSQLGQSIQETQYF
once | TRBJ1-2 | TRBD1 | TRBV19 | TGTGCCAGTAGTGTGTTACAGGGGGCGCGAGACTATGGCTACACCTTC | CASSVLQGARDYGYTF
few | TRBJ2-3 | TRBD2 | TRBV5-1 | TGCGCCAGCAGCGGGCGACTAGCGGGGGTGCGGACAGATACGCAGTATTTT | CASSGRLAGVRTDTQYF
. | TRBJ2-3 | . | TRBV9 | TGTGCCAGCAGCTTCTCAGGGGGCGCGGGAGTAACAGATACGCAGTATTTT | CASSFSGGAGVTDTQYF
. | TRBJ1-1 | . | TRBV15 | TGTGCCACCAGCCCCGGGGGGAACACTGAAGCTTTCTTT | CATSPGGNTEAFF
. | TRBJ1-5 | . | TRBV7-2 | TGTGCCAGCAGCTTAGCGTGGGATAGCAATCAGCCCCAGCATTTT | CASSLAWDSNQPQHF
. | TRBJ1-6 | . | TRBV19 | TGTGCCAGTAGTACTTCCTCGGGACGTCTTAGCTCCTATAATTCACCCCTCCACTTT | CASSTSSGRLSSYNSPLHF
. | TRBJ1-5 | . | TRBV29-1 | TGCAGCGTCGCGGATGGCTTCCTTGGGAATCAGCCCCAGCATTTT | CSVADGFLGNQPQHF
. | TRBJ2-7 | TRBD1 | TRBV7-9 | TGTGCCAGCAGCTCCGGGACAGGGGCCGGCGAGCAGTACTTC | CASSSGTGAGEQYF
few | TRBJ1-4 | TRBD1 | TRBV7-2 | TGTGCCAGCAGCGAAGGACAGGCGGAAGAAAAACTGTTTTTT | CASSEGQAEEKLFF
. | TRBJ2-1 | TRBD2 | TRBV11-2 | TGTGCCAGCAGCACAGGGACTAGCGGGAGGGACAATGAGCAGTTCTTC | CASSTGTSGRDNEQFF
. | TRBJ1-5 | . | TRBV6-5 | TGTGCCAGCAGTAGCGGGAGGTACAATCAGCCCCAGCATTTT | CASSSGRYNQPQHF
. | TRBJ2-1 | . | TRBV2 | TGTGCCAGCAGTGCCGAGATGAATGAGCAGTTCTTC | CASSAEMNEQFF
. | TRBJ2-4 | . | TRBV2 | TGTGCCAGCAGTGACCAGGCTGTAGCCAAAAACATTCAGTACTTC | CASSDQAVAKNIQYF
. | TRBJ2-2 | . | TRBV6-5 | TGTGCCAGCAGTAACTCGGGGGTGAACACCGGGGAGCTGTTTTTT | CASSNSGVNTGELFF